The 5 T cell receptor beta chains given below trace back to one sample, sequenced in a study of T cell responses to AZD1222 COVID-19 vaccine. The method was immunoSEQ multiplex PCR; TCRdb's version includes in-frame clones alone and lacks a portion of them. Of some 140,000 clones detected, over 85% appear once; the ten largest clones hold around 0.91%. Sequenced here: peripheral blood, sampled on day 0 of AZD1222 vaccination. The receptors stem from an adult in good health.

The V and J genes are TRBV7-2 and TRBJ2-2, with TRBD2 matching over 8 bases. Germline CDR1 and CDR2: SGHTA and FQGNSA. The CDR3 spans 17 residues. V was clipped by 6 bases and J by 1 base; unmatched bases: 10. CDR3 nucleotide sequence: TGTGCCAGCAGTTCCCAACCACTAGCGGTGAACACCGGGGAGCTGTTTTTT. This translates into CASSSQPLAVNTGELFF.

This chain links TRBV5-4 with TRBJ1-2, with D uncertain. The germline V gene encodes CDR1 SGHNT and CDR2 YYREEE (reference sequence). The CDR3 length is 13 residues. Trimming removed 0 bases from V and 8 bases from J, with 11 bases in between. CDR3 bases: TGTGCCAGCAGCTTGGGAATCTCCCAGGGCTACACCTTC. It translates to CASSLGISQGYTF.

The chain links TRBV6-1 to TRBJ1-6; TRBD1 might be the D (6 bases). This CDR3 has 16 amino acids. Germline V lookup: CDR1 MNHNS, CDR2 SASEGT. The ends were cut back, 3 bases at V and 0 bases at J, with 9 bases in the middle. DNA of the CDR3: TGTGCCAGCAGTGAGGGGGCTGGCTCCTATAATTCACCCCTCCACTTT. Translated: CASSEGAGSYNSPLHF.

V usage is TRBV13 and J usage is TRBJ2-3; D may correspond to TRBD1 or TRBD2 (5 bases each). Trimming cost V 5 bases and J 1 base, with 10 bases left between them. Germline V gene sequence: CDR1 PRHDT, CDR2 FYEKMQ (reference sequence). The CDR3 length is 14 residues. CDR3 nucleotides: TGTGCCAGCAGCCCAGGGACCCGCACAGATACGCAGTATTTT. The encoded protein is CASSPGTRTDTQYF.

The gene calls are TRBV3-1 (or the pseudogene TRBV3-2) and TRBJ1-1, with a weak D call TRBD1 (5 bases). CDR1 LGHDT and CDR2 YNNKEL come from the germline V gene (reference sequence). CDR3 size: 15 residues. V lost 0 bases, J lost 4 bases, and 12 bases lay in between. The DNA of the CDR3 is TGTGCCAGCAGCCAAGAGGGGACTTCGTCCACTGAAGCTTTCTTT. Protein: CASSQEGTSSTEAFF.